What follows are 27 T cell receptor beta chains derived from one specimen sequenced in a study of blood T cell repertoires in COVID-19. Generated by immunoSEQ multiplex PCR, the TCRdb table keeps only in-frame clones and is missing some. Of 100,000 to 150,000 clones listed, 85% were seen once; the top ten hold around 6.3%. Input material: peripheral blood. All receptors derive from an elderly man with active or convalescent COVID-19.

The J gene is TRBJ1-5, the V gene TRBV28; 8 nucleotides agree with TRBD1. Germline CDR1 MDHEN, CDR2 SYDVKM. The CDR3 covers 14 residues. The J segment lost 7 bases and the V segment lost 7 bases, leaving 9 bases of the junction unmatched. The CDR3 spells CASTIGQGGQPQHF. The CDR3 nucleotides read TGTGCCAGCACCATTGGACAGGGAGGGCAGCCCCAGCATTTT.

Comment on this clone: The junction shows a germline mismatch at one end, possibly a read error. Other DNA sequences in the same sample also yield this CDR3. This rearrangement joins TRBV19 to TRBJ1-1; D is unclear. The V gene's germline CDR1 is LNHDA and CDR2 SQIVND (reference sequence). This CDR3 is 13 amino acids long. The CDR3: CASSIGGNTEAFF. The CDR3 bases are TGTGCCAGTAGTATCGGCGGGAACACTGAGGCTTTCTTT.

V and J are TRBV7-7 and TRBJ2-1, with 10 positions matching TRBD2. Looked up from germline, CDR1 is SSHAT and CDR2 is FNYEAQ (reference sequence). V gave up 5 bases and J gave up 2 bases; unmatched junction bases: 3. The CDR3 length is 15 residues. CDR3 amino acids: CASSTSGGAYNEQFF. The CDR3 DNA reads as TGTGCCAGCAGCACGAGCGGGGGGGCCTACAATGAGCAGTTCTTC.

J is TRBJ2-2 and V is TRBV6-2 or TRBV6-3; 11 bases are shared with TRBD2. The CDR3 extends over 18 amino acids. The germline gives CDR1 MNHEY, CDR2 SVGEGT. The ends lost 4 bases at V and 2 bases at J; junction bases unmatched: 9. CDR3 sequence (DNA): TGTGCCAGCAGTTCGGTTCTAGCGGGAGGCCTCAACACCGGGGAGCTGTTTTTT. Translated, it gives CASSSVLAGGLNTGELFF.

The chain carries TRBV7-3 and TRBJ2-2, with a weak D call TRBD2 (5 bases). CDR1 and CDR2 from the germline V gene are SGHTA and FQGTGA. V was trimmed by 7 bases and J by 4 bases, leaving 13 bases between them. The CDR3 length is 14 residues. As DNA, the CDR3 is TGTGCCAGCACCCCGGTGGCGGGCACCGGGGAGCTGTTTTTT. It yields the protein CASTPVAGTGELFF.

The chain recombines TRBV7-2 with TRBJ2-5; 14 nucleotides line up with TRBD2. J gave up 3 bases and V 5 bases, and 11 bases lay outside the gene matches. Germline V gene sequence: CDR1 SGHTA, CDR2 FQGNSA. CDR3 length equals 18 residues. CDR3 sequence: CASSQGGLAGVRKETQYF. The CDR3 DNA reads TGTGCCAGCAGCCAAGGGGGACTAGCGGGAGTGAGAAAAGAGACCCAGTACTTC.

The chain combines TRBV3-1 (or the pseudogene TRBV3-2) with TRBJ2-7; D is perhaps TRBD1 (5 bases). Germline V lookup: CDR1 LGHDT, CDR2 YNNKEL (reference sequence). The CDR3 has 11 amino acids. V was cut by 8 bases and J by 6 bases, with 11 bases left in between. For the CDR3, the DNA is TGTGCCAGCTCCAGGGCTGGCGAGCAGTACTTC. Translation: CASSRAGEQYF.

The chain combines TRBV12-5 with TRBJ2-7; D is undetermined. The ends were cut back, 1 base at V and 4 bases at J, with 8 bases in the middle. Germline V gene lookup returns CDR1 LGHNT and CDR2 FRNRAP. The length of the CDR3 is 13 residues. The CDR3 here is CASGLAINYEQYF. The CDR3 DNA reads TGTGCTAGTGGTTTGGCTATCAATTACGAGCAGTACTTC.

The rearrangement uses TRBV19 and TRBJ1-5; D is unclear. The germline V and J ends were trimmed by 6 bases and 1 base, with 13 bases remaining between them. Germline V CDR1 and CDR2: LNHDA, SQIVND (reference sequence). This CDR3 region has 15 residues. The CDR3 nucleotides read TGTGCCAGTAGGGGAGGTAGCGGCAGCAATCAGCCCCAGCATTTT. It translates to CASRGGSGSNQPQHF.

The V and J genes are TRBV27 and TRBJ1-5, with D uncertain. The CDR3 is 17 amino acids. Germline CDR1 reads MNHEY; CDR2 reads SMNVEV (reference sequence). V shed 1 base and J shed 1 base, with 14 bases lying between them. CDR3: CASSLLGGSRSNQPQHF. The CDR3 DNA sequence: TGTGCCAGCAGTTTATTAGGTGGGTCCAGGAGCAATCAGCCCCAGCATTTT.

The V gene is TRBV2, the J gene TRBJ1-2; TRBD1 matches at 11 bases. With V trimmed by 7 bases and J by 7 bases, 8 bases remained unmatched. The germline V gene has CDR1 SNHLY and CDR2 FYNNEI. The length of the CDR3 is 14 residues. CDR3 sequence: CASKMDRGQSGYTF. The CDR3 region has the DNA TGTGCCAGCAAAATGGACAGGGGGCAGAGTGGCTACACCTTC.

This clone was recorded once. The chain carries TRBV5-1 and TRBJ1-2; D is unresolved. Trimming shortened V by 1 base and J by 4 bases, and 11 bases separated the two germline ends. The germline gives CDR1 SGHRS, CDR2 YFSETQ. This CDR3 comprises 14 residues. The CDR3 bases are TGCGCCAGCAGCTTGCGCGGCAGCTCCTATGGCTACACCTTC. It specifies CASSLRGSSYGYTF.

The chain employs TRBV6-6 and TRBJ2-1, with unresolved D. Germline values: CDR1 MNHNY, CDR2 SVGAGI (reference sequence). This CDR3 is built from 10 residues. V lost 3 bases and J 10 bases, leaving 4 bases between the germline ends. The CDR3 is CASSYGEQFF. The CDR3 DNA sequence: TGTGCCAGCAGTTATGGCGAGCAGTTCTTC.

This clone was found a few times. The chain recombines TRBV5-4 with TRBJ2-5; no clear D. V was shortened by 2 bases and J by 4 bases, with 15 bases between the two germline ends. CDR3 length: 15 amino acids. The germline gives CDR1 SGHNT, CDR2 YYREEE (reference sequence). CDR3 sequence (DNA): TGTGCCAGCAGCTTTTCCAAAGTTGAGAGAGAGACCCAGTACTTC. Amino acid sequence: CASSFSKVERETQYF.

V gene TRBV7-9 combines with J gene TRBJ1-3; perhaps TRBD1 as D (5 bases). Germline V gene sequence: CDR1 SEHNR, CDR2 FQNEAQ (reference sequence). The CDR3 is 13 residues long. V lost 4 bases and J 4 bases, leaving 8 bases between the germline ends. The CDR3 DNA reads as TGTGCCAGCAGCTCTCCAGGGGGAAACACCATATATTTT. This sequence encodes CASSSPGGNTIYF.

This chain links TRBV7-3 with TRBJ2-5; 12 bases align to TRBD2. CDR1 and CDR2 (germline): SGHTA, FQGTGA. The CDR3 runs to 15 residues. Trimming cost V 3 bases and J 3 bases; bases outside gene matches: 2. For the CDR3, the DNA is TGTGCCAGCAGCTTCGGACTAGCGGGAAAAGAGACCCAGTACTTC. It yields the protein CASSFGLAGKETQYF. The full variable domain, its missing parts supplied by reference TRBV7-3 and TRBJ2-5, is GAGVSQTPSNKVTEKGKYVELRCDPISGHTALYWYRQSLGQGPEFLIYFQGTGAADDSGLPNDRFFAVRPEGSVSTLKIQRTERGDSAVYLCASSFGLAGKETQYFGPGTRLLVL.

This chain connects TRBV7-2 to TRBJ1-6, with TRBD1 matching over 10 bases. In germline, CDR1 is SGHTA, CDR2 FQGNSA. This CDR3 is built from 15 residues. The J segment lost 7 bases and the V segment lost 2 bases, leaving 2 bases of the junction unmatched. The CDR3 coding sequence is TGTGCCAGCAGCTTAATGGGACAGGGGAATTCACCCCTCCACTTT. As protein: CASSLMGQGNSPLHF.

Written as DNA, the CDR3 is TGTGCCAGCAGCCAAGATCTCGGGGTGGGCCTGACCCCCACCGGGGAGCTGTTTTTT. Translated, it gives CASSQDLGVGLTPTGELFF. The chain employs TRBV4-2 and TRBJ2-2; D is perhaps TRBD2 (5 bases). CDR1 is LGHNA, CDR2 YNFKEQ, per germline. This CDR3 spans 19 amino acids. V was trimmed by 0 bases and J by 4 bases, leaving 21 bases between them.

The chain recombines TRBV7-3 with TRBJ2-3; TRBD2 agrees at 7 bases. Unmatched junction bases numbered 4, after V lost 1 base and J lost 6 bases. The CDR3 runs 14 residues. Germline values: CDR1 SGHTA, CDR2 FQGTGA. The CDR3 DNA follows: TGTGCCAGCAGCTTAATAGCGGGCTCGGATACGCAGTATTTT. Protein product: CASSLIAGSDTQYF.

CDR3 DNA sequence: TGCAGCGTTGCCAGGGGAAACTACAATGAGCAGTTCTTC. Translating gives CSVARGNYNEQFF. The V call is TRBV29-1, the J call TRBJ2-1, with D tentatively TRBD1 (6 bases). The CDR3 runs 13 residues. V lost 4 bases and J lost 3, with 10 bases in between. Germline values: CDR1 SQVTM, CDR2 ANQGSEA.

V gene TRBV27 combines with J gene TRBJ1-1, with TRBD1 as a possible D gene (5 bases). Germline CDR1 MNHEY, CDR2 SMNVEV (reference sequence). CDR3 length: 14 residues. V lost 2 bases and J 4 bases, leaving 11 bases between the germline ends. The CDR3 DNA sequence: TGTGCCAGCAGTTTACAGGGTGGGGCCACTGAAGCTTTCTTT. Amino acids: CASSLQGGATEAFF.

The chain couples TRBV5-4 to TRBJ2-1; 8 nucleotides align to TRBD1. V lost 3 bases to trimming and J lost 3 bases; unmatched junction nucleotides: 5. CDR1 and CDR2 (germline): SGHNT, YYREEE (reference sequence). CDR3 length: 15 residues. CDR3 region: CASSSAGGIYNEQFF. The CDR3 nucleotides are TGTGCCAGCAGCTCGGCAGGGGGCATCTACAATGAGCAGTTCTTC.

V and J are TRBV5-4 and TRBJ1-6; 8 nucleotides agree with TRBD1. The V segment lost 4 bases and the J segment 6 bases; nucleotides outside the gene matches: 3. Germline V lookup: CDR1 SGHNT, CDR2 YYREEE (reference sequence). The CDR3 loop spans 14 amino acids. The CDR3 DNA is TGTGCCAGCAGCCAAGACAGGGGTAATTCACCCCTCCACTTT. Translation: CASSQDRGNSPLHF.

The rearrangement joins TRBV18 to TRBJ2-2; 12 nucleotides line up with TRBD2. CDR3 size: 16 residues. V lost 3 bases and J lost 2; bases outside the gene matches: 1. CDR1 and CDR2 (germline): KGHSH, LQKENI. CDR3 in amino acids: CASSPGLAGNTGELFF. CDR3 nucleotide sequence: TGTGCCAGCTCACCGGGACTAGCGGGTAACACCGGGGAGCTGTTTTTT.

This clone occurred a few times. CDR3 sequence (DNA): TGTGCCAGCAGCCAAGGGAGGTCTAGCGGGCGGGGCATTCAGTACTTC. Translation: CASSQGRSSGRGIQYF. The chain has TRBV3-1 (or the pseudogene TRBV3-2) and TRBJ2-4; TRBD2 aligns across 8 bases. Germline V gene lookup returns CDR1 LGHDT and CDR2 YNNKEL (reference sequence). V was clipped by 1 base and J by 9 bases; unmatched bases: 11. This CDR3 contains 16 residues.

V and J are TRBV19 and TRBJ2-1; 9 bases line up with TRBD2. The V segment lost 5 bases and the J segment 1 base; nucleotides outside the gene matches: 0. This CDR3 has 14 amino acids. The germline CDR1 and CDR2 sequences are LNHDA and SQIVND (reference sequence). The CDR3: CASSLAGSYNEQFF. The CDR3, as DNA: TGTGCCAGTAGTCTAGCGGGATCCTACAATGAGCAGTTCTTC.

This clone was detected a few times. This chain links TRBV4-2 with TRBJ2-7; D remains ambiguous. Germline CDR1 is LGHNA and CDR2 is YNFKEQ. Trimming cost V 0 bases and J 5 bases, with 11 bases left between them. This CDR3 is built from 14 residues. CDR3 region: CASSQEPVAHEQYF. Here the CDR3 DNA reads TGTGCCAGCAGCCAAGAGCCAGTAGCTCACGAGCAGTACTTC.